This T cell receptor (beta chain) derives from a study of Ad26.COV2.S vaccination and SARS-CoV-2 variants. Sample treatment: approximately 18 received Ad26.COV2.S at low or high dose, single or two shots; 5 received placebo; per-sample allocation not given. All samples were drawn on day 63, counting from the first vaccine or placebo injection. Method: immunoSEQ multiplex PCR; TCRdb's copy keeps in-frame clones and lacks some. The table has approximately 250,000 clones, around 85% seen once. The CDR3 spans 15 residues. The germline CDR1 and CDR2 sequences are MNHEY and SMNVEV (reference sequence). The V gene lost 8 bases and the J gene lost 4 bases, with 18 bases spanning the gap.

The chain uses TRBV27 and TRBJ2-1; no reliable D call. The starting material was peripheral blood, obtained in a trial of Ad26.COV2.S vaccine versus placebo. The TCR originated in a person between 18 and 65 years old who received the Ad26.COV2.S COVID-19 vaccine or a placebo. The CDR3 nucleotides read TGTGCCAGCTTCTTGACCCTCGTACTTTACAATGAGCAGTTCTTC. Protein: CASFLTLVLYNEQFF.